These 14 T cell receptor beta chains share one sample of origin, sequenced in a study of early T cells in non-severe SARS-CoV-2 infection. TCRdb re-analysed the 5' RACE reads in MiXCR, keeping a single row per CDR3 protein. The top ten clones hold about 3% of a sample with over 55,000 distinct CDR3 sequences, around 12% of them seen once. Sequenced sample: whole blood. Receptor source: an adult who was a healthcare worker with PCR-confirmed SARS-CoV-2 infection or an uninfected control (not recorded which).

Ten or more counts support this clonotype. V is TRBV4-2 and J is TRBJ1-6, with D perhaps TRBD1 (5 bases). The germline gives CDR1 LGHNA, CDR2 YNFKEQ. CDR3 size: 17 residues. Trimming stripped 6 bases from V and 6 bases from J, with 21 bases between. The CDR3 region is CASRQSPGQGTNSPLHF. The CDR3, as DNA: TGTGCCAGCAGACAAAGCCCGGGGCAGGGAACTAATTCACCCCTCCACTTT.

This clonotype showed up many times. The chain is built from TRBV30 and TRBJ1-1, with 9 bases aligning to TRBD1. CDR3 size: 14 residues. Germline V gene data show CDR1 as GTSNPN and CDR2 as SVGIG (reference sequence). The J segment lost 0 bases and the V segment lost 6 bases, leaving 5 bases of the junction unmatched. CDR3 coding DNA: TGTGCCTGCCTCCGGGACAGGGTGAACACTGAAGCTTTCTTT. The encoded protein is CACLRDRVNTEAFF. Using reference TRBV30 and TRBJ1-1 for the parts outside the CDR3, the full variable domain is SQTIHQWPATLVQPVGSPLSLECTVEGTSNPNLYWYRQAAGRGLQLLFYSVGIGQISSEVPQNLSASRPQDRQFILSSKKLLLSDSGFYLCACLRDRVNTEAFFGQGTRLTVV.

A few counts support this clonotype. The rearrangement joins TRBV24-1 to TRBJ2-1, with TRBD2 identical over 10 bases. Trimming at V came to 8 bases and at J to 9 bases, leaving 9 bases not matched to a gene. The CDR3 extends over 14 amino acids. Germline CDR1 KGHDR, CDR2 SFDVKD. As DNA, the CDR3 is TGTGCCACCATGGCTAGCGGGAGTGGGAGTGAGCAGTTCTTC. Translated: CATMASGSGSEQFF.

This clonotype was recorded many times. The chain couples TRBV24-1 to TRBJ2-1, with 8 bases lining up with TRBD2. The trim removed 5 bases at V and 4 bases at J, leaving 21 bases unmatched. The CDR3 runs 20 residues. Germline V gene sequence: CDR1 KGHDR, CDR2 SFDVKD. CDR3 residues: CATSGTGHGKAQREYNEQFF. Written as DNA, the CDR3 is TGTGCCACCAGTGGGACCGGCCACGGGAAGGCGCAGCGGGAGTACAATGAGCAGTTCTTC.

The chain couples TRBV7-2 to TRBJ2-3; D is ambiguous. The CDR3 extends over 12 amino acids. V was shortened by 1 base and J by 12 bases, with 11 bases between the two germline ends. CDR1 is SGHTA, CDR2 FQGNSA, per germline. Here the CDR3 DNA reads TGTGCCAGCAGCTTAGGTGGCCCGTTCCAGTATTTT. This sequence encodes CASSLGGPFQYF.

This clonotype was detected ten times or more. The chain links TRBV12-3 or TRBV12-4 to TRBJ2-1; D gene ambiguous. The V end was cut by 2 bases, the J end by 0 bases, with 11 bases between. The CDR3 is 16 amino acids. Here the CDR3 DNA reads TGTGCCAGCAGTTTATTCCAGCCCAGCTCCTACAATGAGCAGTTCTTC. Translation gives CASSLFQPSSYNEQFF.

The V and J genes are TRBV29-1 and TRBJ1-1; unclear D gene. Germline lookup yields CDR1 SQVTM and CDR2 ANQGSEA. The V and J ends lost 5 bases and 1 base respectively, with 11 bases between them. The CDR3 is made up of 13 amino acids. The CDR3 is CSVSISGNTEAFF. The DNA for the CDR3 is TGCAGCGTTTCCATTAGCGGGAACACTGAAGCTTTCTTT. Variable domain in full (rest from reference TRBV29-1 and TRBJ1-1): SAVISQKPSRDICQRGTSLTIQCQVDSQVTMMFWYRQQPGQSLTLIATANQGSEATYESGFVIDKFPISRPNLTFSTLTVSNMSPEDSSIYLCSVSISGNTEAFFGQGTRLTVV.

This clonotype has at least ten counts. The rearrangement joins TRBV19 to TRBJ2-5, with 7 positions matching TRBD1. The CDR3 runs to 13 residues. From germline, CDR1 is LNHDA and CDR2 SQIVND (reference sequence). V lost 4 bases and J lost 7; bases outside the gene matches: 6. DNA of the CDR3: TGTGCCAGTAGTACAGACCGACAGGGGACCCAGTACTTC. Translated: CASSTDRQGTQYF.

As to this clonotype: This may come from a read error, since a much larger clone is one base off. Since the CDR3 does not end with the conserved phenylalanine or tryptophan, this likely comes from a read error. V and J are TRBV20-1 and TRBJ1-5, with D uncertain. Germline CDR1 DFQATT, CDR2 SNEGSKA (reference sequence). Trimming took 7 bases from V and 1 from J, leaving 11 bases between them. The CDR3 covers 13 residues. The DNA for the CDR3 is TGCAGTGTTAATGCGGGAAGCAATCAGCCCCAGCATTCT. Its translation: CSVNAGSNQPQHS.

This clonotype came up many times. V usage is TRBV20-1 and J usage is TRBJ2-1, with D unclear. With 0 bases removed from V and 6 bases from J, the gap between germline ends came to 9 bases. The germline gives CDR1 DFQATT, CDR2 SNEGSKA (reference sequence). The CDR3 covers 13 residues. The CDR3 DNA reads TGCAGTGCTAGAGATCCACTGGCCAATGAGCAGTTCTTC. Translation: CSARDPLANEQFF.

This clonotype was recorded many times. The chain couples TRBV6-1 to TRBJ2-1, with 14 bases matching TRBD2. The CDR3 has 17 amino acids. V dropped 6 bases and J dropped 0; count of bases not matched to a gene: 4. Looked up from germline, CDR1 is MNHNS and CDR2 is SASEGT. The CDR3 region has the DNA TGTGCCAGCAGGGGACTAGCGGGAGTGGGCTCCTACAATGAGCAGTTCTTC. It encodes CASRGLAGVGSYNEQFF.

The sample holds many counts of this clonotype. This chain joins TRBV27 and TRBJ2-1, with TRBD1 identical over 8 bases. V lost 2 bases and J lost 6; bases outside the gene matches: 3. The CDR3 runs 14 residues. From germline, CDR1 is MNHEY and CDR2 SMNVEV (reference sequence). The CDR3 is CASSLGTGGNEQFF. The CDR3 nucleotides are TGTGCCAGCAGTTTAGGTACAGGGGGCAATGAGCAGTTCTTC.

This clonotype was detected many times. This rearrangement joins TRBV28 to TRBJ1-1, with 9 nucleotides matching TRBD1. Germline V CDR1 and CDR2: MDHEN, SYDVKM. Trimming removed 6 bases from V and 5 bases from J; junction bases left unmatched: 19. The CDR3 runs to 18 residues. The CDR3 protein is CASSRTVWFGQGRTEAFF. The CDR3, as DNA: TGTGCCAGCAGCCGAACCGTTTGGTTCGGACAGGGGAGAACTGAAGCTTTCTTT.

This clonotype was counted between two and nine times. This chain uses TRBV5-4 with TRBJ1-1; D remains ambiguous. The CDR3 extends over 13 amino acids. CDR1 and CDR2 from the germline V gene are SGHNT and YYREEE (reference sequence). V was clipped by 4 bases and J by 4 bases, with 11 bases between them. The DNA of the CDR3 is TGTGCCAGCAGCATCTTCCTGGGCACTGAAGCTTTCTTT. The encoded protein is CASSIFLGTEAFF.